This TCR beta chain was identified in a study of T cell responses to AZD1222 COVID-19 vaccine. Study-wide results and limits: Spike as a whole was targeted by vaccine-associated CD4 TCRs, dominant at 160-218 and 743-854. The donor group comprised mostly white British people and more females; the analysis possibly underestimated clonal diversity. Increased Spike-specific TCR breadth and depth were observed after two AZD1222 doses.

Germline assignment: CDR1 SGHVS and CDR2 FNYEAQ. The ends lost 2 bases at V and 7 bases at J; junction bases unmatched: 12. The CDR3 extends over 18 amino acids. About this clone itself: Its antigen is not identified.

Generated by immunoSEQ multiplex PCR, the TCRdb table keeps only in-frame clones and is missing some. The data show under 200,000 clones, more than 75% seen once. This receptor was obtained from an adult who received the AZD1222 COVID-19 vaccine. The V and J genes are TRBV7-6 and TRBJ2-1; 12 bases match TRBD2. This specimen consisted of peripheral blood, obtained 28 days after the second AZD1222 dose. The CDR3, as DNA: TGTGCCAGCAGCTTAAGGGACGATCTAGCGGGAGGGAGGAATGAGCAGTTCTTC. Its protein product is CASSLRDDLAGGRNEQFF.